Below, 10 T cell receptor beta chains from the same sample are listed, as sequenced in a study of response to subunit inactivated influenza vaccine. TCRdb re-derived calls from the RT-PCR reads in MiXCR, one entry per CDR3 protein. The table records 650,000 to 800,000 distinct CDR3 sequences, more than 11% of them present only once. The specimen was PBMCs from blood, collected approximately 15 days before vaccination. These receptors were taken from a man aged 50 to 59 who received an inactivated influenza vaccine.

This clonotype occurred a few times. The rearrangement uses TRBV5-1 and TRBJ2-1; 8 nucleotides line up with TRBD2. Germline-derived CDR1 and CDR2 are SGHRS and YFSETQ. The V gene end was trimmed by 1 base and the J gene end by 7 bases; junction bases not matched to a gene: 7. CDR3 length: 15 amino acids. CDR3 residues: CASSLQAGAPNEQFF. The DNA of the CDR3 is TGCGCCAGCAGCTTGCAAGCGGGGGCCCCTAATGAGCAGTTCTTC.

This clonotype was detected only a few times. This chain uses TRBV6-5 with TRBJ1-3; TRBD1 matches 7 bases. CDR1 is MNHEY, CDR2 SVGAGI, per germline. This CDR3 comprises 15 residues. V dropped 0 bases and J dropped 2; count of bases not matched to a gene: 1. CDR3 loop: CASSYSTGPGNTIYF. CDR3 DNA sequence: TGTGCCAGCAGTTACTCGACAGGGCCTGGAAACACCATATATTTT.

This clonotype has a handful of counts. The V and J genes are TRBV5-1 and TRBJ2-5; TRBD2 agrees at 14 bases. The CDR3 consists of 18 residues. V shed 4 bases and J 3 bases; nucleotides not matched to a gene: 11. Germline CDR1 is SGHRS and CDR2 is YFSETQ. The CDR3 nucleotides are TGCGCCAGCAGCGAAAGGACTAGCGGGAGGTCCGGTAAAGAGACCCAGTACTTC. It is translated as CASSERTSGRSGKETQYF.

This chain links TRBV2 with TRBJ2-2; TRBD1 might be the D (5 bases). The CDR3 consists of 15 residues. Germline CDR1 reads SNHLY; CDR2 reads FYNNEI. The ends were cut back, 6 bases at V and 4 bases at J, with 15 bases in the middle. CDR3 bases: TGTGCCAGCAGGCCCCAGGGTGGGGCCACCGGGGAGCTGTTTTTT. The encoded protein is CASRPQGGATGELFF.

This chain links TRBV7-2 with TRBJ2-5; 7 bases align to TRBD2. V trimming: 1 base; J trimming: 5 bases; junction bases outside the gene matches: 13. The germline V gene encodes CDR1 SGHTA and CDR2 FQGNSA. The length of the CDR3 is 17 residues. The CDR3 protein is CASSLVGSTSFRETQYF. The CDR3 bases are TGTGCCAGCAGCTTAGTCGGGTCGACTAGCTTTCGGGAGACCCAGTACTTC.

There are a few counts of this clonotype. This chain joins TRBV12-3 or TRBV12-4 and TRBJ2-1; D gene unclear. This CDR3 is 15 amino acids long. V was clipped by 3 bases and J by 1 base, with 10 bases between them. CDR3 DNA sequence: TGTGCCAGCAGTTTTCGTTTAGGTTCCTACAATGAGCAGTTCTTC. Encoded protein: CASSFRLGSYNEQFF.

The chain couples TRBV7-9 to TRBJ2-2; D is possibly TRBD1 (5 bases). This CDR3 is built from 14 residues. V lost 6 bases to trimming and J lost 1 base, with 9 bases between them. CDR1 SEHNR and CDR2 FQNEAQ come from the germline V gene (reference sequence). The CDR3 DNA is TGTGCCAGCAGAGCGACAGTGAACACCGGGGAGCTGTTTTTT. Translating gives CASRATVNTGELFF.

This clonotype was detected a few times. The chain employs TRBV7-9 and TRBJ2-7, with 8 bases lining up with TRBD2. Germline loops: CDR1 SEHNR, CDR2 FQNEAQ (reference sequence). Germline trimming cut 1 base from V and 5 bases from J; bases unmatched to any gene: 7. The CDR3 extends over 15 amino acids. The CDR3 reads CASSLGRTSIDEQYF. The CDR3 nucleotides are TGTGCCAGCAGCTTAGGTCGGACTAGCATTGACGAGCAGTACTTC.

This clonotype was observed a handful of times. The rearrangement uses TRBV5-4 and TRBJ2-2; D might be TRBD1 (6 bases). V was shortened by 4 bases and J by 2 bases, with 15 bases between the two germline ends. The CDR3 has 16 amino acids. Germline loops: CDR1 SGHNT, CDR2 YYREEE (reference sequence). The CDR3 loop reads CASSPVRGTNTGELFF. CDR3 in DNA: TGTGCCAGCAGCCCCGTGAGGGGGACAAACACCGGGGAGCTGTTTTTT.

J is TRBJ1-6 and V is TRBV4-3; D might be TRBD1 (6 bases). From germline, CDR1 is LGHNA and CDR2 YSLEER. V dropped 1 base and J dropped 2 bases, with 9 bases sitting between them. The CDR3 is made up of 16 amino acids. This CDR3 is CASSQGGGAYNSPLHF. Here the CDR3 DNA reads TGCGCCAGCAGCCAAGGGGGGGGCGCCTATAATTCACCCCTCCACTTT.